In this sample, the clone carrying this TCR beta chain turned up a few times. Antigen unknown. The record originates from a study of cytomegalovirus exposure and HLA in healthy donors. Overall study findings and caveats: In a later analysis, a genetic analysis reported fewer productive-TCR N-insertions in an Asian-associated ancestry cluster than the cohort average. Later work associated fewer than 20,000 TCR beta sequences with HLA alleles at 0.05 false discovery rate.

The PCR employed 60 Vbeta primers together with 13 Jbeta primers. Here immunoSEQ multiplex PCR was the method, and the copy in TCRdb shows in-frame clones only, minus some. Of around 45,000 clones detected, approximately 47% appear once; the ten largest clones hold roughly 5.6%. V trimming: 3 bases; J trimming: 9 bases; junction bases outside the gene matches: 8. This CDR3 comprises 14 residues. CDR1 and CDR2 from the germline V gene are SGHDT and YYEEEE. The clonotype was recovered from a man in his fifties or sixties in good health and CMV-seronegative. V and J are TRBV5-6 and TRBJ2-2, with TRBD2 matching 7 bases. Specimen: PBMCs. The CDR3 DNA follows: TGTGCCAGCAGCTCCGCGGGCGGGAGAAGGGAGCTGTTTTTT. It is translated as CASSSAGGRRELFF.